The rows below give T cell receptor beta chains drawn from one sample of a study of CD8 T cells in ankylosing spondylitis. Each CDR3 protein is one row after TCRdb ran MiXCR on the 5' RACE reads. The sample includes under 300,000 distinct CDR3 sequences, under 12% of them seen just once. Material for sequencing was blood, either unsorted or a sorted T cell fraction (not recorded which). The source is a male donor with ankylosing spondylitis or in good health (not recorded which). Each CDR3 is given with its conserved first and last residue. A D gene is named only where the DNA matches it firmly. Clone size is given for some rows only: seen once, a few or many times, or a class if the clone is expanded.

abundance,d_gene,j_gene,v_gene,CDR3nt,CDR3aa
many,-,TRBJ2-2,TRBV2,TGTGCCAGCAGTGAACACAGGGGAGCCGGGAGTCGGGACACCGGGGAGCTGTTTTTT,CASSEHRGAGSRDTGELFF
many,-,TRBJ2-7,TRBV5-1,TGCGCCAGCAGCACATCCCCCCAGTACGAGCAGTACTTC,CASSTSPQYEQYF
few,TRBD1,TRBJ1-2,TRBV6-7,TGTGCCAGCACCACCGGGACAGGGCGCACCCTAGCTAACTATGGCTACACCTTC,CASTTGTGRTLANYGYTF
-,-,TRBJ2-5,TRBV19,TGTGCCAGTAGTATAGCTCCCCCGGGACTTCAAGAGACCCAGTACTTC,CASSIAPPGLQETQYF
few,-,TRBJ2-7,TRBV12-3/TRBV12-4,TGTGCCAGCAGTCGTACCCTGGGTAACGAGCAGTACTTC,CASSRTLGNEQYF
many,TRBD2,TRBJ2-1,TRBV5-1,TGCGCCAGCAGCATCGGGACTAGCGGGAGGGACTCCTACAATGAGCAGTTCTTC,CASSIGTSGRDSYNEQFF
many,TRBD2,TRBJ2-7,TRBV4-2,TGTGCCAGCAGACGCGGACTAGCGGGCTACGAGCAGTACTTC,CASRRGLAGYEQYF
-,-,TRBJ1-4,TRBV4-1,TGCGTCAGCAGCCGTTCGGGTGCAACTAATGAAAAACTGTTTTTT,CVSSRSGATNEKLFF
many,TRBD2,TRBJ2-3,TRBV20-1,TGCAGTGCTAGTCTGCTAGCGGGGTACACAGATACGCAGTATTTT,CSASLLAGYTDTQYF
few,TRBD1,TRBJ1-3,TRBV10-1,TGCGCCAGCAGTGAGTCGGCAGGGGGAATTACTGGAAACACCATATATTTT,CASSESAGGITGNTIYF
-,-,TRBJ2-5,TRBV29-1,TGCAGCGCCACCGACGGCCCGAGGGCAGAGACCCAGTACTTC,CSATDGPRAETQYF
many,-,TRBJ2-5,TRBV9,TGTGCCAGCAGCGTAGCTTCGGCAGGACTTCAAGAGACCCAGTACTTC,CASSVASAGLQETQYF
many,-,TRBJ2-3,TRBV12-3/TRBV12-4,TGTGCCAGCAGTTTCAGGGCCCCAGGGACAGATACGCAGTATTTT,CASSFRAPGTDTQYF
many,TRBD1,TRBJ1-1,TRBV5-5,TGTGCCAGCAGTCCCGGGACAGGTTGGGACACTGAAGCTTTCTTT,CASSPGTGWDTEAFF
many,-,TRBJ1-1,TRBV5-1,TGCGCCAGCAGGACCGGGACAAACACTGAAGCTTTCTTT,CASRTGTNTEAFF
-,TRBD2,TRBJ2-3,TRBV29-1,TGCAGCGTTGTACGGGAGGTAGATACGCAGTATTTT,CSVVREVDTQYF